The entry below gives a single TCR beta chain sequence along with its context. The CDR3 length is 15 residues. V gave up 5 bases and J gave up 7 bases; unmatched junction bases: 10. Germline CDR1 LGHDT, CDR2 YNNKEL (reference sequence). In the source study's methods: Estimates of nucleated cell counts were drawn from the amplification of reference gene primers. Clones were sequenced by immunoSEQ multiplex PCR, and TCRdb holds only the in-frame ones, with some missing. V, J and clone size derive from that table, while D and trimming were established from the DNA sequence. This repertoire shows about 240,000 clones, around 85% found once; its top ten account for around 9.6%. These data come from a study of blood T cell repertoires in COVID-19. Study-level background: The United States, Italy and Spain were the sources of the acute and convalescent COVID-19 samples. PBMCs, B-cell-depleted T cells, or T cells were the source of the cDNA or gDNA that made up the material.

The specimen sequenced was peripheral blood. The origin of this receptor is a woman older than 75 with acute or convalescent COVID-19. The chain employs TRBV3-1 (or the pseudogene TRBV3-2) and TRBJ1-2; 10 bases match TRBD1. The CDR3 DNA is TGTGCCAGCAGCGGACCGGGACAGGGGATCGGTGGCTACACCTTC. Protein: CASSGPGQGIGGYTF.